This TCR beta chain was retrieved from a study of T cell therapy after organ transplantation. As for the study in general: 20 to 29 weeks after therapy completion, long-term post-therapy blood was collected.

The time point is: 20-29 weeks after completion of therapy. On this clone itself: Antigen specificity is unknown.

TCRdb keeps only in-frame clones here, not all; method: immunoSEQ multiplex PCR. The sample includes roughly 15,000 clones, approximately 83% of them seen just once. The CDR3 consists of 16 residues. The V gene end was trimmed by 6 bases and the J gene end by 3 bases; junction bases not matched to a gene: 11. Germline CDR1 reads SGHAT; CDR2 reads FQNNGV. Study-wide findings and caveats: Few nonresponder expansions may reflect low coverage from poor CD8+ yield.

J is TRBJ2-3 and V is TRBV11-2; TRBD1 agrees at 8 bases. The source of this sequence is a human patient who had received a solid organ transplant and had CMV disease. Among the T cells, some may be from the graft donor. Source: CD8+ T cells from blood, taken after autologous CMV-specific T cell therapy. The CDR3 nucleotides are TGTGCCAGCAGTTGGGGAAGAACAGGGGGTACAGATACGCAGTATTTT. This translates into CASSWGRTGGTDTQYF.